Sequencing of this T cell receptor (beta chain) was carried out in a study of post-analysis software for immune sequencing data. Study summary: Progressive-relapsing, secondary progressive and relapsing-remitting multiple sclerosis were among the disease courses included. Study-wide points: A few TRBV segments occurring more often in patients than controls included TRBV5-6, TRBV5-1 and TRBV20-1. Co-batched samples clustered tightly together by F measure. Controls' normalized Chao1 diversity significantly exceeded that of multiple sclerosis patients.

TCR beta libraries were prepared from cDNA with unique molecular identifiers. Each batch of about 0.95 to 10 million T cells produced roughly 450,000 cDNA molecules. TCRdb itself ran the PCR reads through MiXCR, one entry per CDR3 protein. The sample contains hundreds of thousands of distinct CDR3 sequences, roughly 50% of which appear only once. This CDR3 is built from 16 residues. The V end was cut by 2 bases, the J end by 0 bases, with 13 bases between. Germline loops: CDR1 ENHRY, CDR2 SYGVKD. Comment on this clonotype: Its antigen remains unknown.

This clonotype originated in a girl aged 5-17 years with multiple sclerosis. Sequencing used blood. The chain couples TRBV10-3 to TRBJ1-1; TRBD1 is a possible D gene (5 bases). CDR3 loop: CAISEHPQDMNTEAFF. The CDR3 nucleotides are TGTGCCATCAGTGAGCACCCCCAGGACATGAACACTGAAGCTTTCTTT.